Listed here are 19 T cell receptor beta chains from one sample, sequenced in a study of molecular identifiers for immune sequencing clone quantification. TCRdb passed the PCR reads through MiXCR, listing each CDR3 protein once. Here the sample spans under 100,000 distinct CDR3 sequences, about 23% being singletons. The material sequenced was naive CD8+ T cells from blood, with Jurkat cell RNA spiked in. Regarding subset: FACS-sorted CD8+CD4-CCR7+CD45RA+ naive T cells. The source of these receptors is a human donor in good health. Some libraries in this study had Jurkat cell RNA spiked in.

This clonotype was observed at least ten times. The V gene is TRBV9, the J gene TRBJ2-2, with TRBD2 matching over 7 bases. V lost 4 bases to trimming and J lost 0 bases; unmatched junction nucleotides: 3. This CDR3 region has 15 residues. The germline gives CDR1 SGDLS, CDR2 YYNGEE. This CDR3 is CASSQSGANTGELFF. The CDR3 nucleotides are TGTGCCAGCAGCCAAAGCGGGGCGAACACCGGGGAGCTGTTTTTT.

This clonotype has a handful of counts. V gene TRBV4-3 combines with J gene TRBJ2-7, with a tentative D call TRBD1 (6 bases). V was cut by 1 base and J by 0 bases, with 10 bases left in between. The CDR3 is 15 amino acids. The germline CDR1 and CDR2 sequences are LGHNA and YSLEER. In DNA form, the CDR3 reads TGCGCCAGCAGCCAAGGCAGGGGCGGCTCCTACGAGCAGTACTTC. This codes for CASSQGRGGSYEQYF.

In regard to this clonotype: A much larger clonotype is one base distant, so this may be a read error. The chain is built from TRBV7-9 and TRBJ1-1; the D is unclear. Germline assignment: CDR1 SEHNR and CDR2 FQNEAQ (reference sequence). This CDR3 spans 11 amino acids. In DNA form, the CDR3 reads TGTGCCAGCAGCTTATCAACTGAAACTTTCTTT. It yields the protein CASSLSTETFF. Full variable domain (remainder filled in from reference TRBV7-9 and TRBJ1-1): DTGVSQNPRHKITKRGQNVTFRCDPISEHNRLYWYRQTLGQGPEFLTYFQNEAQLEKSRLLSDRFSAERPKGSFSTLEIQRTEQGDSAMYLCASSLSTETFFGQGTRLTVV.

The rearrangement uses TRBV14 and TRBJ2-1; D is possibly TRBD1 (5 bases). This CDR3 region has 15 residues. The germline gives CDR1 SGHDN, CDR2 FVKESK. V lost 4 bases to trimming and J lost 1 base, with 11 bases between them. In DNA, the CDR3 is TGTGCCAGCAGCCGACCGACAGCGTCCTACAATGAGCAGTTCTTC. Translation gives CASSRPTASYNEQFF. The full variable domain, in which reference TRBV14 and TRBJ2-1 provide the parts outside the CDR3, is EAGVTQFPSHSVIEKGQTVTLRCDPISGHDNLYWYRRVMGKEIKFLLHFVKESKQDESGMPNNRFLAERTGGTYSTLKVQPAELEDSGVYFCASSRPTASYNEQFFGPGTRLTVL.

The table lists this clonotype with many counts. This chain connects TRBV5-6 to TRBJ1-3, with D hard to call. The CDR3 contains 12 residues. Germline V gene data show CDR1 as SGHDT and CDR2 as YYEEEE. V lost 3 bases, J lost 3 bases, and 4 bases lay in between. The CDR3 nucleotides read TGTGCCAGCAGCTCCCGTGGAAACACCATATATTTT. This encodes CASSSRGNTIYF.

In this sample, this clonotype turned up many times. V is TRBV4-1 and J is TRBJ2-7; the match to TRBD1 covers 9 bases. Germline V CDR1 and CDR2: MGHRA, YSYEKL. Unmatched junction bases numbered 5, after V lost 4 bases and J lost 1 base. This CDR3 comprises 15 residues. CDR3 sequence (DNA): TGCGCCAGCAGCCTCACCGGACAGGGGTCCTACGAGCAGTACTTC. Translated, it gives CASSLTGQGSYEQYF.

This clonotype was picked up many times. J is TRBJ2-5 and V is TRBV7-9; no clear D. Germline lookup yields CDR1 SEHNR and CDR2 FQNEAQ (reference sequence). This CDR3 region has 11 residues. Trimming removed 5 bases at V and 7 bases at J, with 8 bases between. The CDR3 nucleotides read TGTGCCAGCAGCCCCTCAGTGACCCAGTACTTC. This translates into CASSPSVTQYF.

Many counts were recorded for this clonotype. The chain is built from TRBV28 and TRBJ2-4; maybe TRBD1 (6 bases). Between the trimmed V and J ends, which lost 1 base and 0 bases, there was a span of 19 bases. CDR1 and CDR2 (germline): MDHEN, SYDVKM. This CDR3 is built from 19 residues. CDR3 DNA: TGTGCCAGCAGTTTATCAGGGGCACTACCACTCGTAGCCAAAAACATTCAGTACTTC. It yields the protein CASSLSGALPLVAKNIQYF.

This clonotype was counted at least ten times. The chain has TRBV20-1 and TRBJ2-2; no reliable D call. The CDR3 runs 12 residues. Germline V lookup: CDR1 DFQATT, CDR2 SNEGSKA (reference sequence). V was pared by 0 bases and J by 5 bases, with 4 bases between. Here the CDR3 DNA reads TGCAGTGCTAGAGATGGGACCGGGGAGCTGTTTTTT. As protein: CSARDGTGELFF.

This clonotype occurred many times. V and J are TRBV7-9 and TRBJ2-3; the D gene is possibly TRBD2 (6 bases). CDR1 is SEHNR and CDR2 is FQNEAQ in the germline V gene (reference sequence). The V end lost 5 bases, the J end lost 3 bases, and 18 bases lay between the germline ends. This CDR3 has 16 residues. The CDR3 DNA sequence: TGTGCCAGCAGCCCCCCAGCGGGTGATGGGACAGATACGCAGTATTTT. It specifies CASSPPAGDGTDTQYF.

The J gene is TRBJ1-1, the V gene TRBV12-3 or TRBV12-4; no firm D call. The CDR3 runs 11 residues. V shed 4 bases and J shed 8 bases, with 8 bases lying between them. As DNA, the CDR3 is TGTGCCAGCAGTTCGGCCGAAGAAGCTTTCTTT. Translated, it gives CASSSAEEAFF.

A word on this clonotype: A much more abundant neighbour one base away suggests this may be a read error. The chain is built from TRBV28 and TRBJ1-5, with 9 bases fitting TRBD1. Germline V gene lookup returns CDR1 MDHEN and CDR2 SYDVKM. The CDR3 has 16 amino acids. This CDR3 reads CASGLRYRGHNQPQHF. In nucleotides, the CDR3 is TGTGCCAGCGGTTTAAGGTACAGGGGGCATAATCAGCCCCAGCATTTT.

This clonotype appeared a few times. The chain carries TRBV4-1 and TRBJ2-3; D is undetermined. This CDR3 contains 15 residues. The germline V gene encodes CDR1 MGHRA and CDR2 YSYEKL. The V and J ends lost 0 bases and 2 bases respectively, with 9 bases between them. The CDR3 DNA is TGCGCCAGCAGCCAAGAACCTAGACCCACAGATACGCAGTATTTT. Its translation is CASSQEPRPTDTQYF.

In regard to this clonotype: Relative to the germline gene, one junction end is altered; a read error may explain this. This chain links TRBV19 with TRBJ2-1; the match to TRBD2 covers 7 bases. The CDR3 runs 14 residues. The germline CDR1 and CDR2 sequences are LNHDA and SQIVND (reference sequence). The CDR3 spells CASSRLAEYNAQFF. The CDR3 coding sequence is TGTGCCAGTAGTAGGCTAGCGGAGTACAATGCGCAGTTCTTC.

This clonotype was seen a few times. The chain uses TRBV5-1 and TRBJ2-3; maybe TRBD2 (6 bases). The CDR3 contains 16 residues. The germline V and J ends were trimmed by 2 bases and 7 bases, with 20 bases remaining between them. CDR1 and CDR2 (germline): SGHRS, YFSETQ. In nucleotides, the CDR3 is TGCGCCAGCAGCTTCATTAGCGGAGGTCCCACTAATACGCAGTATTTT. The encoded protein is CASSFISGGPTNTQYF.

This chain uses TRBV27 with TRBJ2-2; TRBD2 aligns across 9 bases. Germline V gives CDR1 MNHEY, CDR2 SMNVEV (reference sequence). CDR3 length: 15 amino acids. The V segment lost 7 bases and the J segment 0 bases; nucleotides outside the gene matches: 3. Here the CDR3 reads CASTWTSANTGELFF. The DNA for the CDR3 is TGTGCCAGCACCTGGACTAGCGCGAACACCGGGGAGCTGTTTTTT.

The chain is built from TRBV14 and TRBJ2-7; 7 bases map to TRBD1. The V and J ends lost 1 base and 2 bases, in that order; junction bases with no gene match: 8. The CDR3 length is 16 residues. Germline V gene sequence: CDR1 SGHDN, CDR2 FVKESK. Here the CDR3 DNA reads TGTGCCAGCAGCCAAGGTGACAGGGTTCCCCCCTACGAGCAGTACTTC. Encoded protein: CASSQGDRVPPYEQYF. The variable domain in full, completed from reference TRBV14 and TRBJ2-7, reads EAGVTQFPSHSVIEKGQTVTLRCDPISGHDNLYWYRRVMGKEIKFLLHFVKESKQDESGMPNNRFLAERTGGTYSTLKVQPAELEDSGVYFCASSQGDRVPPYEQYFGPGTRLTVT.

The CDR3 nucleotides are TGTGCCAGCAGTTACGGTCCAACTAATGAAAAACTGTTTTTT. Translation gives CASSYGPTNEKLFF. The chain is built from TRBV6-5 and TRBJ1-4; D ambiguous. V dropped 2 bases and J dropped 0 bases, with 4 bases sitting between them. CDR1 MNHEY and CDR2 SVGAGI come from the germline V gene. CDR3 size: 14 residues.

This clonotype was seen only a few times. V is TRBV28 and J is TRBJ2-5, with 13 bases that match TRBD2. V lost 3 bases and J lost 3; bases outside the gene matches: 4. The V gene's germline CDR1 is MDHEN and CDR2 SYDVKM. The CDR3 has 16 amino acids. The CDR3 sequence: CASSFGLAGVKETQYF. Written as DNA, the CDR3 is TGTGCCAGCAGTTTCGGACTAGCGGGAGTTAAAGAGACCCAGTACTTC.